This note documents a single T cell receptor (beta chain) sequence. With 0 bases removed from V and 3 bases from J, the gap between germline ends came to 15 bases. This CDR3 has 16 residues. Germline assignment: CDR1 LGHDT and CDR2 YNNKEL (reference sequence). In the authors' workflow: Amplification with reference gene primers provided the estimates of nucleated cell counts. Data came from immunoSEQ multiplex PCR; TCRdb stores just in-frame clones and leaves some out. V and J calls and clone size follow that table, whereas D and trimming were derived from the DNA. The sample includes over 300,000 clones, roughly 85% of them seen just once. The entry originates in a study of blood T cell repertoires in COVID-19. Study in general: T cells, B-cell-depleted T cells, or PBMCs supplied cDNA or gDNA.

The TCR comes from a human donor in a cohort sampled during active COVID-19. This chain connects TRBV3-1 (or the pseudogene TRBV3-2) to TRBJ2-7; possible D gene TRBD2, 7 bases. The sequenced sample consisted of peripheral blood. The CDR3 here is CASSQDRRGGGYEQYF. The CDR3 DNA reads as TGTGCCAGCAGCCAAGATCGGAGGGGGGGCGGCTACGAGCAGTACTTC.